These T cell receptor beta chains were read from a single sample in a study of T cell responses to AZD1222 COVID-19 vaccine. Assay used: immunoSEQ multiplex PCR; TCRdb lists only in-frame clones, some missing. Among 75,000 to 95,000 clones listed, about 91% were seen once. This material consisted of peripheral blood, taken 28 days after the second dose of the MenACWY control vaccine. These receptors came from an adult who received the MenACWY meningococcal vaccine as a control. CDR3s include the opening cysteine and the closing phenylalanine or tryptophan. A D gene is named only where the DNA matches it firmly. A row's size may be missing; if present it is once, few, many or a size class.

CDR3nt	CDR3aa	abundance	v_gene	d_gene	j_gene	len
TGTGCCAGCTCGACTTGGACAGGCGCGACCACTGAAGCTTTCTTT	CASSTWTGATTEAFF	.	TRBV18	TRBD1	TRBJ1-1	15
TGCGCCAGCAGCTTTTCGACCCCGACAGGGAAGGGAGAAAAACTGTTTTTT	CASSFSTPTGKGEKLFF	.	TRBV5-1	TRBD1	TRBJ1-4	17
TGTGCCAGTAGTTTGCGGTCTGACAGCCAAGTCTACGAGCAGTACTTC	CASSLRSDSQVYEQYF	.	TRBV19	.	TRBJ2-7	16
TGTGCCAGCAGTGAAGCGCTTCAGGGTCTAGTCGAGCAGTACTTC	CASSEALQGLVEQYF	.	TRBV2	.	TRBJ2-7	15
TGTGCCAGCAGCTTAGCGGGGAATACGCAGTATTTT	CASSLAGNTQYF	.	TRBV7-9	.	TRBJ2-3	12
TGTGCCAGCAGCCCCATATGGTCCACAGGGGGATCTGGAAACACCATATATTTT	CASSPIWSTGGSGNTIYF	once	TRBV7-8	TRBD1	TRBJ1-3	18
TGTGCCAGCAGCCGGCCCGGGGATAACTATGGCTACACCTTC	CASSRPGDNYGYTF	few	TRBV5-4	.	TRBJ1-2	14
TGTGCCAGCTTACAAGACGAATTAAGAAGCTACGAGCAGTACTTC	CASLQDELRSYEQYF	.	TRBV2	.	TRBJ2-7	15
TGCGCCAGCAGCCAAGAAGGGACAGGGTCTGAGGGCTACACCTTC	CASSQEGTGSEGYTF	.	TRBV4-1	TRBD1	TRBJ1-2	15
TGTGCCAGCAGCTCTAACGTTAGGCAGGGGGTCCAAAATACGCAGTATTTT	CASSSNVRQGVQNTQYF	.	TRBV7-9	TRBD1	TRBJ2-3	17
TGTGCCAGCAGCCCGGATTGGGGACGGACTAATGAAAAACTGTTTTTT	CASSPDWGRTNEKLFF	once	TRBV7-8	.	TRBJ1-4	16
TGCAGCGTGGGGATGGACACTGAAGCTTTCTTT	CSVGMDTEAFF	.	TRBV29-1	.	TRBJ1-1	11
TGTGCCACCAGCTCCCTGGGGGGGACCCGACCCCTCCACTTT	CATSSLGGTRPLHF	.	TRBV15	.	TRBJ1-6	14
TGCGCCAGCAGCCACTCGGGACAGCAGGACGAGCAGTACTTC	CASSHSGQQDEQYF	medium-sized	TRBV4-3	TRBD1	TRBJ2-7	14
TGTGCCAGCAGCTCGGACAGAACGAATTCACCCCTCCACTTT	CASSSDRTNSPLHF	.	TRBV11-1	.	TRBJ1-6	14
TGTGCCAGCAGCTCGGAGGGGAATTACTACGAGCAGTACTTC	CASSSEGNYYEQYF	.	TRBV7-9	.	TRBJ2-7	14
TGTGCCAGCAGTTACGGGGCGGATAGCAATCAGCCCCAGCATTTT	CASSYGADSNQPQHF	.	TRBV6-2/TRBV6-3	.	TRBJ1-5	15
TGTGCCAGCAGCTTCGGGGGCCCTACCTACGAGCAGTACTTC	CASSFGGPTYEQYF	.	TRBV11-2	.	TRBJ2-7	14
TGTGCCAGCAGCTGGGCGGAGGGATCAGGCGAGCAGTACTTC	CASSWAEGSGEQYF	.	TRBV7-2	.	TRBJ2-7	14
TGTGCCAGCAGCTCGACTAGCGGGGGGGCTGGAGATACGCAGTATTTT	CASSSTSGGAGDTQYF	few	TRBV7-9	TRBD2	TRBJ2-3	16
TGTGCCAGCAGTAGACAGGGGTTGAACACCGGGGAGCTGTTTTTT	CASSRQGLNTGELFF	few	TRBV6-6	TRBD1	TRBJ2-2	15
TGTGCCAGCAGGAAGGGATCCCTTAGAAACATGAACACTGAAGCTTTCTTT	CASRKGSLRNMNTEAFF	.	TRBV28	.	TRBJ1-1	17
TGCGCCAGCGCCCCCCTGGGGGGCTTGAACACTGAAGCTTTCTTT	CASAPLGGLNTEAFF	.	TRBV5-1	.	TRBJ1-1	15
TGTGCCAGCAAGGACAGGCTCTCCGGAAACACCATATATTTT	CASKDRLSGNTIYF	.	TRBV27	TRBD1	TRBJ1-3	14
TGTGCCAGCAGTTGGAAGGGGTCCTCTGGAAACACCATATATTTT	CASSWKGSSGNTIYF	.	TRBV6-6	.	TRBJ1-3	15
TGCAGCGTTGGGCCAGATACGCAGTATTTT	CSVGPDTQYF	.	TRBV29-1	.	TRBJ2-3	10
TGTGCCATCAGGGGACAGGGTGAGAACACTGAAGCTTTCTTT	CAIRGQGENTEAFF	.	TRBV10-3	TRBD1	TRBJ1-1	14
TGCGCCAAGGTAAGGGGGCATGAAAAACTGTTTTTT	CAKVRGHEKLFF	.	TRBV23-1	TRBD1	TRBJ1-4	12
TGTGCCAGCAGCACATCCCGGGACAGATCCTTCTATGGCTACACCTTC	CASSTSRDRSFYGYTF	.	TRBV7-2	TRBD1	TRBJ1-2	16
TGTGCCAGCTATCGGGGGGCCAAAGATACGCAGTATTTT	CASYRGAKDTQYF	.	TRBV2	.	TRBJ2-3	13
TGTGCCAGCAGTGAAGCGGGGACCTACGAGCAGTACTTC	CASSEAGTYEQYF	.	TRBV6-1	.	TRBJ2-7	13
TGTGCCAGCAGGGCGGATCGTTCACCCCTCCACTTT	CASRADRSPLHF	.	TRBV28	.	TRBJ1-6	12
TGTGCCAGCAGCCAGGAGACAGGGCAAGTCGGAGGCTACACCTTC	CASSQETGQVGGYTF	.	TRBV16	TRBD1	TRBJ1-2	15
TGTGCCAGCAGTGCCCGGGTCAGCGGGGGCCTCTGGGATGAGCAGTTCTTC	CASSARVSGGLWDEQFF	.	TRBV6-1	TRBD2	TRBJ2-1	17
TGTGCCAGCAGCCAAGACAGGTTGGGTTTGGGTCAGCCCCAGCATTTT	CASSQDRLGLGQPQHF	.	TRBV3-1/TRBV3-2	.	TRBJ1-5	16